Listed here is a single TCR beta chain. CDR3 size: 15 residues. CDR1 and CDR2 from the germline V gene are SGHAT and FQDESV (reference sequence). J lost 5 bases, V lost 6 bases, and 11 bases had no gene match. The data derive from a study of T cell changes during pregnancy in multiple sclerosis. The assay was immunoSEQ multiplex PCR, and TCRdb's table has in-frame clones only and misses some. The data show 48,000 or so clones, approximately 92% seen once. This chain uses TRBV11-1 with TRBJ2-7; 9 nucleotides line up with TRBD1. The input for sequencing was CD4+ T cells from peripheral blood mononuclear cells, taken in the second trimester of pregnancy. The receptor's source is a female donor in good health, enrolled as a control in a pregnancy study. The CDR3 region has the DNA TGTGCCAGCAGGTCTGGGGACAGGGAGACCAACGAGCAGTACTTC. Translated: CASRSGDRETNEQYF.